Included here is one T cell receptor beta chain sequence, with context. Data came from immunoSEQ multiplex PCR; TCRdb stores just in-frame clones and leaves some out. The sample has about 2.4 million clones; 80% to 95% are singletons. This entry comes from a study of shared clonotypes between healthy human individuals. CDR3 length equals 13 residues. Trimming took 1 base from V and 9 from J, leaving 12 bases between them. Looked up from germline, CDR1 is SEHNR and CDR2 is FQNEAQ (reference sequence). Sample: naive CD4+ T cells from PBMCs. The subset was: CD45RA+ positively selected. The origin of this receptor is a man aged 18-30 years in good health. Some clones in this sample may be carry-over from other donors' samples. The gene calls are TRBV7-9 and TRBJ1-2, with D possibly matching TRBD1 (6 bases). This CDR3 reads CASSLGWGQSYTF. The CDR3 nucleotides read TGTGCCAGCAGCTTAGGCTGGGGACAAAGCTACACCTTC.